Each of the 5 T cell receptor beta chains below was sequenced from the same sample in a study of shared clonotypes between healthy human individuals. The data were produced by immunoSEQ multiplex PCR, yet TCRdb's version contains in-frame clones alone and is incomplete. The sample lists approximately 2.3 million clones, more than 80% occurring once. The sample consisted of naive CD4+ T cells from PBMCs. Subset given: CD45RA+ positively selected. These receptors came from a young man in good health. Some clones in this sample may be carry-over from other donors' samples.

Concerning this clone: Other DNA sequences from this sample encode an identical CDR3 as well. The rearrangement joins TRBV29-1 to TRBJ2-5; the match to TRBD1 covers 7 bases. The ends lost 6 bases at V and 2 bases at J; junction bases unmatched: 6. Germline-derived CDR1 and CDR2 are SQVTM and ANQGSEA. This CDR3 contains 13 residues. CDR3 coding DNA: TGCAGCGTCCTCCGGGACAGACAAGAGACCCAGTACTTC. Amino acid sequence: CSVLRDRQETQYF.

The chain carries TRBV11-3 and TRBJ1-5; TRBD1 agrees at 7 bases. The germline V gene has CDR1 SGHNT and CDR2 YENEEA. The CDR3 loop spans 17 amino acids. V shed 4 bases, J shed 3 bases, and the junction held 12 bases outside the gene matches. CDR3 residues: CASSSGSVGTDNQPQHF. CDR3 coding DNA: TGTGCCAGCAGCTCAGGCTCGGTCGGGACAGACAATCAGCCCCAGCATTTT.

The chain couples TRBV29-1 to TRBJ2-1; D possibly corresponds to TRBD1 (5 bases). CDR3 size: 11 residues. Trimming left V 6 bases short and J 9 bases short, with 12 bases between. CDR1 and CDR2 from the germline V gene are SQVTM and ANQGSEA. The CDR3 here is CSVAGQGEQFF. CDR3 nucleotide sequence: TGCAGCGTCGCCGGCCAGGGTGAGCAGTTCTTC.

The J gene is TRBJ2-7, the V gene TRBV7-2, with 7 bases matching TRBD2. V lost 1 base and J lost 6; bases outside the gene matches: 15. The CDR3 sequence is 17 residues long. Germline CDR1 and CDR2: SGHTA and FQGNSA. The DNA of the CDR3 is TGTGCCAGCAGCTTAGGTCGTTTTGCGGGAGCCCCCCTCGAGCAGTACTTC. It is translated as CASSLGRFAGAPLEQYF.

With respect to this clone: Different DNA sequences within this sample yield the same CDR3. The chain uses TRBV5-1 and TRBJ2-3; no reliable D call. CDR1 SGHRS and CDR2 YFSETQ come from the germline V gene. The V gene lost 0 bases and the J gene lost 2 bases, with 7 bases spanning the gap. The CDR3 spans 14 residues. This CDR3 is CASSLGTVTDTQYF. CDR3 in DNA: TGCGCCAGCAGCTTGGGGACGGTCACAGATACGCAGTATTTT.